The present entry profiles one T cell receptor (beta chain) with its context. This clone's antigen is unknown. Nothing much larger sits one base from this clone, and base qualities are not available. This entry is derived from a study of beta chain features in type 1 diabetes (dated by TCRdb to 2016 to 2019). For the study in its entirety: No differences in mean age, gender distribution, total cell number or subset yield were found between patients and healthy donors. Across all samples, some 99 million sorted cells were examined, and cell number per subset correlated strongly with RNA yield. The study compared the TCRB repertoires of sorted circulating CD4+ T cell subsets in recently diagnosed type 1 diabetes patients with those in matched healthy donors. Whereas all 28 donors provided naive and central memory subsets, regulatory and stem cell-like memory subsets were isolated from just 8 patients and roughly 8 healthy donors. On the study overall, not on this receptor specifically: Fewer insertions and more nucleotide deletions at VDJ recombination sites were observed in patients with type 1 diabetes, implying thymic rearrangement abnormalities. PCR might favor shorter templates, but patient and control samples were amplified and corrected together, so any skew would affect both groups equally. Type 1 diabetes patients showed a moderate but significant shortening of TCRB CDR3 length in all four CD4+ subsets. Because the HLA sub-analyses included only small numbers of individuals, any influence of HLA type on TCRB rearrangement was left unresolved. The naive, central memory and regulatory TCRB repertoires appeared to resemble one another more closely among patients than among healthy donors. Because cDNA rather than genomic DNA was sequenced, highly expressing activated cells could have been over-represented, although no difference in activation and CD3 levels was found between groups.

The entire amount of isolated RNA was reverse transcribed using the High Capacity cDNA Reverse Transcription Kit, so the sequenced TCRB transcripts were expressed ones. Deep immunoSEQ sequencing was applied to naive, central memory and regulatory T cell samples, giving an average of about 3.4 million total reads per sample. After sorted cells were lysed in RLT buffer, RNA was extracted with DNase-treated RNeasy Micro or Mini kits, with the choice depending on cell number. Each cell subset was processed on its own to prevent cross-contamination, while patient and healthy donor samples were processed together. The immunoSEQ multiplex PCR was used to amplify TCRB sequences from cDNA, yielding 87-bp fragments that span the CDR3 region. Sequencing of the amplicons was performed on the Illumina HiSeq platform. The paper's processing steps were these. PCR bias was computationally corrected using synthetic template baselines, reads within Hamming distance 2 were collapsed, and singletons that could not be merged were discarded. Reads were aligned against IMGT so that V, D and J genes, CDR3 length and insertions or deletions at six rearrangement sites could be assigned. Clonotype counts were normalized to sorted cell number within each subset before computing true diversity and Gini coefficients with the tcR R package. The overlap coefficient, calculated on TCRB nucleotide sequences, was used to quantify repertoire sharing. The clones in this table, taken by TCRdb from immuneACCESS, are in-frame only. Not every clone is retained; where verified, under half of the shortfall comes from an unresolved V gene, and the cause of the rest is unknown. That table furnishes V, J and clone size, whereas the DNA furnished D and trimming. The sample table records 110,000 to 150,000 clones; 6.9% of these occur just once. The top ten clones comprise 1.3% to 1.5% of the sample.

Based on the germline V gene, the CDR1 and CDR2 sequences are SQVTM and ANQGSEA. There are 17 amino acids in the CDR3, from cysteine to phenylalanine inclusive. Here the CDR3 DNA is all that survives: 51 bases in frame from base 1. A distance of 26 bases separates the germline ends of V and J, which lose 4 bases and 7 bases respectively. Each donor gave one peripheral blood draw, approximately 0.11 L on average, collected into heparinised tubes. A BD FACSAria II and a panel including CD45RO, CCR7, CD25, CD127, CD95 and CD27 were used to sort naive, central memory, regulatory and stem cell-like memory CD4+ T cells. Purity was above 95% for every sorted population. PBMCs were separated immediately by Lymphoprep density gradient centrifugation and were stained directly, without being cultured. Samples were stained and sorted in pairs, with one healthy donor and one patient per experiment, so that batch effects were minimized.

The source material was central memory CD4+ T cells from blood. The sequence derives from a woman in her 30s in good health. The sequence links TRBV29-1 to TRBJ2-1, with the identity of the D gene unclear. The nucleotide sequence reads as follows: TGCAGCGTTGGGGCCCCGATGGGTGGGCGCCTCAGGAATGAGCAGTTCTTC. Its protein is CSVGAPMGGRLRNEQFF.